This TCR beta chain was recovered during a study of PD-L1 blockade in urothelial cancer (dated by TCRdb to 2016 to 2017). Study-wide context: All patients started therapy around 2014 and received atezolizumab 1,200 mg intravenously every 3 weeks. About 90% of the roughly 29 patients were identified as males with urothelial cancer of bladder origin, and a prior smoking history was reported by 18 of 29 patients. Patients had an ECOG performance status of 0 or 1 and had received between 0 and 3 prior chemotherapy regimens. Blood samples were analyzed at 3 weeks after treatment start (second dose) and at 6 weeks after treatment start. Blood samples yielded a median of approximately 150,000 T cells and tens of thousands of unique TCRs, with median clonality roughly 0.085. An exploratory multi-omic analysis was conducted of the somatic, immune and clinical correlates of response to PD-L1 blockade with atezolizumab in urothelial cancer. Pretreatment tumor samples, along with matched peripheral blood serially collected before and after atezolizumab treatment, were subjected to TCR sequencing. Durable clinical benefit was defined as a progression-free survival longer than 6 months, and TCR features were additionally tested against progression-free survival and overall survival. In the same patients, pretreatment tumors underwent whole exome sequencing and RNA sequencing in addition to TCR sequencing. Nine or ten patients reached durable clinical benefit, while about 19 patients did not. Pretreatment blood TCR-seq was available for around 29 patients, at least one posttreatment blood collection was obtained for around 25 patients, and tumor TCR-seq was available for around 25 patients.

Synthetic TCR analog templates were spiked into each PCR to estimate absolute template abundance from read counts. The immunoSEQ assay used bias-controlled V and J gene primers to amplify TCRbeta CDR3 regions from genomic DNA. Rearranged TCRbeta segments were sequenced at approximately 20X coverage. The published analysis was carried out like this. Clustering was used to correct sequencing errors, and CDR3s were annotated against IMGT to assign V, D and J genes. Out-of-frame and stop-codon sequences were excluded, and only productive TCRbeta rearrangements were used in downstream analyses. Clonality was calculated as one minus the Shannon entropy normalized by the log of the number of unique productive sequences. Clones differing between time points or between blood and tumor were identified by Fisher's exact test with Benjamini-Hochberg correction at adjusted p below 0.01. Held by TCRdb, this immuneACCESS table contains in-frame sequences only and omits some clones. Under half of the omission traces to an unresolved V gene where checked; the cause of the rest is unknown. The V and J calls and clone size come from that table; D and trimming were worked out from the DNA. For this sample the table gives about 80,000 clones, of which roughly 87% were detected only once. The ten largest clones add up to around 5% of the sample.

Ends trimmed: V by 4 bases, J by 3 bases; bases unmatched to a gene: 3. The germline V gene encodes CDR1 SGHKS and CDR2 YYEKEE (reference sequence). From the cysteine through the phenylalanine, the CDR3 covers 15 amino acids. Only the CDR3 region is kept as DNA, spanning 45 bases read in frame from base 1. A cohort of about 31 patients with locally advanced or metastatic urothelial carcinoma, treated at Memorial Sloan Kettering on a trial protocol, was included. Peripheral blood mononuclear cells were collected from each patient pretreatment and during treatment, giving between 1 and 8 total time points per patient. The Qiagen DNeasy Blood extraction kit was used to purify genomic DNA from total PBMCs and from tumor samples. PBMCs were collected pretreatment and during treatment, and were isolated and stored as previously described. Study-wide conclusions, independent of this receptor: A pretreatment peripheral blood TCR clonality below the median was linked to improved progression-free and overall survival. Patients with durable benefit showed greater expansion of tumor-associated TCR clones in peripheral blood 3 weeks after starting treatment (n ≈ 23, p = 0.022). Because the sample size was small (n ≈ 27) and many of the analyses were exploratory, the results are meant to be hypothesis-generating.

As to this clone: This receptor's antigen is unknown. No much larger clone is present one base from it, and per-base qualities are unavailable.

The chain couples TRBV5-5 to TRBJ2-7, with 14 central nucleotides matching TRBD2. The TCR originated in a woman in her 70s with urothelial cancer. Here the sequenced sample was PBMCs, taken around atezolizumab (anti-PD-L1) treatment. The DNA is TGTGCCAGCAGCCCGGGACTAGCGGGAGTCTACGAGCAGTACTTC. It specifies CASSPGLAGVYEQYF. With all but the CDR3 taken from the reference TRBV5-5 and TRBJ2-7 genes, the full variable domain is: DAGVTQSPTHLIKTRGQQVTLRCSPISGHKSVSWYQQVLGQGPQFIFQYYEKEERGRGNFPDRFSARQFPNYSSELNVNALLLGDSALYLCASSPGLAGVYEQYFGPGTRLTVT.